The rows below give T cell receptor beta chains drawn from one sample of a study of T cells after yellow fever vaccination. From the 5' RACE reads, TCRdb called clonotypes with MiXCR, one entry per CDR3 protein. In the table there are 450,000 to 600,000 distinct CDR3 sequences, about 17% of which are singletons. The source material was PBMCs, sampled 5 days after the first yellow fever vaccination. These receptors all stem from a man between 18 and 29 years old who received the YFV17D yellow fever vaccine. Both conserved end residues are part of each CDR3. The order of the fields is V gene, clone size, J gene, D gene, CDR3 protein, CDR3 DNA. A D gene is named only where the DNA matches it firmly. Clone size, where shown, is once, few, many, or a class for clones that have expanded.

TRBV5-1	-	TRBJ1-1	-	CASSPETYMNTEAFF	TGCGCCAGCAGCCCCGAGACTTATATGAACACTGAAGCTTTCTTT
TRBV4-3	few	TRBJ2-5	TRBD1	CASSPATGQEEETQYF	TGCGCCAGCAGCCCGGCAACCGGACAGGAGGAAGAGACCCAGTACTTC
TRBV11-3	few	TRBJ2-3	TRBD1	CASSSGQGKDTQYF	TGTGCCAGCAGCTCGGGACAGGGGAAAGATACGCAGTATTTT
TRBV21-1	few	TRBJ1-5	-	CASSKVSNQPQHF	TGTGCCAGCAGCAAAGTGAGCAATCAGCCCCAGCATTTT
TRBV30	few	TRBJ2-1	-	CAWTPRGYFTGQFF	TGTGCCTGGACCCCAAGGGGCTATTTTACGGGGCAGTTCTTC
TRBV3-1	-	TRBJ1-2	-	CASSKSVRGPYGYTF	TGTGCCTCCAGCAAGTCGGTCCGGGGACCCTATGGCTACACCTTC
TRBV7-9	few	TRBJ2-1	TRBD2	CASSSHGGANEQFF	TGTGCCAGCAGCTCACACGGGGGGGCCAATGAGCAGTTCTTC
TRBV25-1	-	TRBJ2-1	-	CASSVGLEQFF	TGTGCCAGCAGTGTGGGGTTGGAGCAGTTCTTC
TRBV9	few	TRBJ2-3	TRBD2	CASSVTSGPSTDTQYF	TGTGCCAGCAGCGTTACTAGCGGGCCGAGCACAGATACGCAGTATTTT
TRBV6-5	-	TRBJ1-1	-	CASSYGGSGTEAFF	TGTGCCAGCAGTTACGGAGGTAGCGGCACTGAAGCTTTCTTT
TRBV9	-	TRBJ2-5	TRBD2	CASSVEPSGGQETQYF	TGTGCCAGCAGCGTAGAACCTAGCGGGGGCCAAGAGACCCAGTACTTC
TRBV20-1	-	TRBJ1-2	-	CSAIYREQGYTF	TGCAGTGCTATCTACAGGGAGCAAGGCTACACCTTC
TRBV11-2	-	TRBJ2-5	TRBD2	CASSLGLAGGPDQETQYF	TGTGCCAGCAGCCTCGGACTAGCGGGGGGCCCCGATCAAGAGACCCAGTACTTC
TRBV7-2	few	TRBJ1-6	TRBD1	CASSPRQGANNSPLHF	TGTGCCAGCAGCCCACGACAGGGGGCTAATAATTCACCCCTCCACTTT
TRBV7-9	few	TRBJ1-3	-	CASSPLGGSNTIYF	TGTGCCAGCAGCCCCCTCGGGGGGAGCAACACCATATATTTT
TRBV12-3/TRBV12-4	many	TRBJ2-1	TRBD1	CASSLRGNTYNEQFF	TGTGCCAGCAGCCTCAGGGGGAACACCTACAATGAGCAGTTCTTC
TRBV4-3	-	TRBJ2-3	-	CASSQGYGLGIDTQYF	TGCGCCAGCAGCCAAGGCTATGGCTTGGGGATAGATACGCAGTATTTT